This note documents a single TCR beta chain sequence. These data belong to a study of shared clonotypes between healthy human individuals. Repertoires were generated with immunoSEQ multiplex PCR, while TCRdb's copy carries only in-frame clones and drops some. There are fewer than 850,000 clones in the sample; roughly 70% occur only once, and approximately 2% lies in the top ten. Trimming at V came to 1 base and at J to 3 bases, leaving 5 bases not matched to a gene. Looked up from germline, CDR1 is SQVTM and CDR2 is ANQGSEA. This CDR3 spans 14 amino acids. This receptor was identified in a woman in her 30s in good health. The source material was memory CD4+ T cells sorted from blood. The subset is: CD45RA-negative fraction. V usage is TRBV29-1 and J usage is TRBJ2-7; TRBD2 matches 8 bases. In nucleotides, the CDR3 is TGCAGCGTTGAAGGGCTAGCGGGTTACTACGAGCAGTACTTC. It yields the protein CSVEGLAGYYEQYF.